This TCR beta chain was retrieved from a study of shared clonotypes between healthy human individuals. Assay used: immunoSEQ multiplex PCR; TCRdb lists only in-frame clones, some missing. The repertoire holds 2 million to 3 million clones, with 80% to 95% as singletons. Losses at the gene ends were 6 bases for V and 5 bases for J; bases not matched to a gene: 8. The germline CDR1 and CDR2 sequences are SGHAT and FQNNGV. CDR3 size: 15 residues. The sequence was collected from a man aged 18 to 35 in good health. Some clones in this sample may be carry-over from other donors' samples. Sequencing was performed on naive CD4+ T cells from PBMCs. Specified subset: CD45RA+ positively selected. The genes are TRBV11-2 and TRBJ1-5, with 9 nucleotides matching TRBD1. The CDR3 sequence is CASSLSDRGYQPQHF. The CDR3 DNA reads TGTGCCAGCAGTCTATCGGACAGGGGATATCAGCCCCAGCATTTT.